Listed below are T cell receptor beta chains from one sample, sequenced in a study of T cell changes during pregnancy in multiple sclerosis. This table comes from immunoSEQ multiplex PCR, and its TCRdb copy is limited to in-frame clones, with some not included. Here the sample spans 90,000 to 120,000 clones, roughly 92% being singletons. Here the sequenced sample was peripheral blood, taken in the third trimester of pregnancy. Receptors originate from a female donor in good health, enrolled as a control in a pregnancy study. CDR3s include the opening cysteine and the closing phenylalanine or tryptophan. A D gene is named only where the DNA matches it firmly. Clone size is shown for a subset of rows, as once, few, many or a class of expanded clone.

>-|TRBV10-3|TRBD1|TRBJ2-7
TGTGCCATCAGTGAGTCCGTGGCAGGGGGCGACGAGCAGTACTTC
CAISESVAGGDEQYF
>-|TRBV19|TRBD1|TRBJ1-6
TGTGCCAGTAGTCGCCCCGGGACAGGGAATTCACCCCTCCACTTT
CASSRPGTGNSPLHF
>-|TRBV5-4|TRBD1|TRBJ1-2
TGTGCCAGCAGCGGGAGGACAGGGAGCTATGGCTACACCTTC
CASSGRTGSYGYTF
>-|TRBV11-2|TRBD1|TRBJ1-2
TGTGCCAGCAGCTTAGACCACGGGACAGGAAGAGGCTACACCTTC
CASSLDHGTGRGYTF
>-|TRBV10-3|-|TRBJ2-3
TGTGCCATCAGTGACGGGGGAGATAGCACAGATACGCAGTATTTT
CAISDGGDSTDTQYF
>-|TRBV4-3|-|TRBJ1-1
TGCGCCAGCAGCCAAGATTTAGCGGAGCAAGCTTTCTTT
CASSQDLAEQAFF
>-|TRBV7-2|TRBD1|TRBJ2-7
TGTGCCAGCAGCTTAGCGACAGGGGATCAACACGAGCAGTACTTC
CASSLATGDQHEQYF
>-|TRBV30|TRBD1|TRBJ2-2
TGTGCCTGGGGACAGGTTGCCAACACCGGGGAGCTGTTTTTT
CAWGQVANTGELFF
>once|TRBV7-8|-|TRBJ1-5
TGTGCCAGCAGCCCAGAGGGGGGGTTTGGTCAGCCCCAGCATTTT
CASSPEGGFGQPQHF
>few|TRBV19|-|TRBJ2-7
TGTGCCAGTAGTTACAGGGTAGGGGGCTCCTACGAGCAGTACTTC
CASSYRVGGSYEQYF
>-|TRBV10-3|-|TRBJ1-3
TGTGCCATCAGTTTTGGCGGCTCTGGAAACACCATATATTTT
CAISFGGSGNTIYF
>-|TRBV5-1|TRBD2|TRBJ2-1
TGCGCCAGCAGCTTACAGACTAGCAGCTCCTACAATGAGCAGTTCTTC
CASSLQTSSSYNEQFF
>-|TRBV29-1|-|TRBJ2-1
TGCAGCGTTGACGTAAATGAGCAGTTCTTC
CSVDVNEQFF
>-|TRBV5-5|TRBD2|TRBJ2-2
TGTGCCAGCAGCTTGGGCCTAGCGGGGGGGTCGAACACCGGGGAGCTGTTTTTT
CASSLGLAGGSNTGELFF
>-|TRBV13|-|TRBJ1-1
TGTGCCAGCAGCTCAGGAGACGGAGGGACTGAAGCTTTCTTT
CASSSGDGGTEAFF
>-|TRBV15|-|TRBJ1-5
TGTGCCACCAGCAGAGATCGGAGGGCCAGCCTTCAGCCCCAGCATTTT
CATSRDRRASLQPQHF
>-|TRBV4-3|-|TRBJ2-1
TGCGCCAGCAGCCAAGTGGCGGGCAACAATGAGCAGTTCTTC
CASSQVAGNNEQFF
>-|TRBV5-4|-|TRBJ2-2
TGTGCCAGCACCGACGGAACAGGGAACACCGGGGAGCTGTTTTTT
CASTDGTGNTGELFF
>-|TRBV18|TRBD1|TRBJ2-1
TGTGCCAGCTCACCGTCCCGGGACAGGGTTATCGATGAGCAGTTCTTC
CASSPSRDRVIDEQFF
>-|TRBV7-7|-|TRBJ2-2
TGTGCCAGCAGCTTAGGAACAGACACCGGGGAGCTGTTTTTT
CASSLGTDTGELFF
>-|TRBV7-2|TRBD2|TRBJ2-3
TGTGCCAGCAGCTTAGCGGAACTAGCGGGGGGCACAGATACGCAGTATTTT
CASSLAELAGGTDTQYF
>-|TRBV19|TRBD1|TRBJ1-3
TGTGCCAGTGGGACAGGACAGCCGAACGTAGCCCGCTCTGGAAACACCATATATTTT
CASGTGQPNVARSGNTIYF
>-|TRBV5-1|TRBD1|TRBJ2-3
TGCGCCAGCAGCTTGGGACAGGGGATGGGCACAGATACGCAGTATTTT
CASSLGQGMGTDTQYF
>-|TRBV27|TRBD2|TRBJ2-1
TGTGCCAGCAGTTTGGGGCGGGGGGGCGATAATGAGCAGTTCTTC
CASSLGRGGDNEQFF
>-|TRBV11-1|TRBD1|TRBJ2-4
TGTGCCAGCAGCTCCCGACAGGGTAAAAACATTCAGTACTTC
CASSSRQGKNIQYF
>-|TRBV13|TRBD1|TRBJ1-2
TGTGCCAGCAGCCCAAGGGACAGGGGTGGCTACACCTTC
CASSPRDRGGYTF
>-|TRBV4-3|-|TRBJ2-1
TGCGCCAGCAGCCAAGGGTCCGGGGGGCCGGTTGATGAGCAGTTCTTC
CASSQGSGGPVDEQFF
>-|TRBV5-6|-|TRBJ2-5
TGTGCCAGCAGCTTCAACCAAGAGACCCAGTACTTC
CASSFNQETQYF
>-|TRBV2|TRBD1|TRBJ1-6
TGTGCCAGCAGCCAGGACAGGGTAAAATCACCCCTCCACTTT
CASSQDRVKSPLHF
>once|TRBV4-1|-|TRBJ1-5
TGCGCCAGCAGCCAGGGAGATTATAGCAATCAGCCCCAGCATTTT
CASSQGDYSNQPQHF
>few|TRBV6-5|TRBD1|TRBJ2-1
TGTGCCAGCCGGGCCGGGACAGGGGTAAATGAGCAGTTCTTC
CASRAGTGVNEQFF
>-|TRBV5-6|-|TRBJ1-2
TGTGCCAGCAGCTTGGCCGGAGCTTACGCTAACTATGGCTACACCTTC
CASSLAGAYANYGYTF
>-|TRBV27|TRBD2|TRBJ2-3
TGTGCCAGCAGTTTACCGGGACTAGTGGCAGATACGCAGTATTTT
CASSLPGLVADTQYF
>few|TRBV30|TRBD1|TRBJ1-1
TGTGCCTGGCGCCTACAGGGGGTGGACACTGAAGCTTTCTTT
CAWRLQGVDTEAFF
>-|TRBV7-2|-|TRBJ1-6
TGTGCCAGCAGCTTCTCTTTGCGGGGGTCCTATAATTCACCCCTCCACTTT
CASSFSLRGSYNSPLHF